This T cell receptor beta chain was observed in a study of blood T cell repertoires in COVID-19. About the study: The United States, Italy and Spain supplied acute and convalescent COVID-19 samples. The analysed material was cDNA or gDNA that came from T cells, B-cell-depleted T cells, or PBMCs.

The germline gives CDR1 LNHDA, CDR2 SQIVND (reference sequence). V was cut by 3 bases and J by 1 base, with 12 bases left in between. The CDR3 extends over 15 amino acids. How the authors handled the data: By means of reference gene primer amplification, nucleated cell counts were estimated. Clones were read by immunoSEQ multiplex PCR, and TCRdb kept only the in-frame ones, dropping some. The V and J calls and clone size come from that table; D and trimming were worked out from the DNA. Counted here are about 44,000 clones, approximately 88% occurring once; the ten biggest clones make up 1% to 1.5%. The chain uses TRBV19 and TRBJ1-1; tentative D call: TRBD1 (5 bases). Sample: peripheral blood. This receptor was identified in a woman in her 40s with acute or convalescent COVID-19. In DNA form, the CDR3 reads TGTGCCAGTAGTATTAACGGGGGAGGGAACACTGAAGCTTTCTTT. This sequence encodes CASSINGGGNTEAFF. The full variable domain, its missing parts supplied by reference TRBV19 and TRBJ1-1, is DGGITQSPKYLFRKEGQNVTLSCEQNLNHDAMYWYRQDPGQGLRLIYYSQIVNDFQKGDIAEGYSVSREKKESFPLTVTSAQKNPTAFYLCASSINGGGNTEAFFGQGTRLTVV.